This record concerns one T cell receptor beta chain sequence. Some clones are missing from TCRdb's copy, which holds only in-frame ones; the method was immunoSEQ multiplex PCR. Counted here are about 82,000 clones, around 83% occurring once; the ten biggest clones make up 6.5%. With 0 bases removed from V and 3 bases from J, the gap between germline ends came to 4 bases. The CDR3 is 13 amino acids. The germline V gene encodes CDR1 WSHSY and CDR2 SAAADI. This specimen belongs to a study of OX40 agonist ivuxolimab in advanced cancers. The receptor was isolated from an adult with an advanced solid tumor such as melanoma, head and neck, liver or kidney cancer. This chain links TRBV10-2 with TRBJ2-3; D is unresolved. The sequences come from CD4+ or CD8+ T cells sorted from blood, collected in a trial of the OX40 agonist ivuxolimab. The CDR3 region has the DNA TGCGCCAGCAGTGAGTCGAGGACAGATACGCAGTATTTT. It yields the protein CASSESRTDTQYF.